The 28 T cell receptor beta chains listed next were all sequenced from one sample in a study of cytotoxic CD8 clonotypes in ibrutinib-treated CLL. The method was immunoSEQ multiplex PCR; TCRdb's version includes in-frame clones alone and lacks a portion of them. The sample shows just over 45,000 clones, under 75% of them seen only once. This specimen consisted of PBMCs, obtained after 12 months of ibrutinib treatment. The receptors were gathered from a human donor with chronic lymphocytic leukemia.

J is TRBJ1-6 and V is TRBV27; TRBD1 aligns across 9 bases. This CDR3 contains 17 residues. V lost 4 bases, J lost 6 bases, and 10 bases stayed unmatched. Germline loops: CDR1 MNHEY, CDR2 SMNVEV (reference sequence). CDR3: CASSWDGRDRVNSPLHF. The CDR3 DNA reads TGTGCCAGCAGTTGGGACGGTAGGGACAGGGTTAATTCACCCCTCCACTTT.

This chain connects TRBV7-8 to TRBJ2-7; 7 bases line up with TRBD1. Germline CDR1 SGHVS, CDR2 FQNEAQ. CDR3 size: 13 residues. J gave up 3 bases and V 9 bases, and 8 bases lay outside the gene matches. The CDR3 nucleotides are TGTGCCAGTGGATATGACAGGGACTACGAGCAGTACTTC. Translating it yields CASGYDRDYEQYF. The complete variable domain, with remaining parts taken from reference TRBV7-8 and TRBJ2-7, reads GAGVSQSPRYKVAKRGQDVALRCDPISGHVSLFWYQQALGQGPEFLTYFQNEAQLDKSGLPSDRFFAERPEGSVSTLKIQRTQQEDSAVYLCASGYDRDYEQYFGPGTRLTVT.

J is TRBJ2-7 and V is TRBV6-5; possibly TRBD2 for D (5 bases). Between the trimmed V and J ends, which lost 4 bases and 6 bases, there was a span of 10 bases. CDR1 and CDR2 (germline): MNHEY, SVGAGI. CDR3 length: 12 amino acids. The CDR3: CASSSRVFEQYF. CDR3 coding DNA: TGTGCCAGCAGTTCGAGGGTTTTCGAGCAGTACTTC.

A few counts support this clone. The chain employs TRBV5-1 and TRBJ2-6, with D possibly being TRBD2 (5 bases). Germline CDR1 SGHRS, CDR2 YFSETQ. The CDR3 extends over 15 amino acids. V lost 1 base and J lost 3, with 8 bases in between. As DNA, the CDR3 is TGCGCCAGCAGCTTGATGGGGAGTGGGGCCAACGTCCTGACTTTC. Its translation is CASSLMGSGANVLTF.

The chain employs TRBV5-1 and TRBJ1-6, with 8 bases lining up with TRBD1. Germline lookup yields CDR1 SGHRS and CDR2 YFSETQ. V shed 3 bases and J 0 bases; nucleotides not matched to a gene: 2. The length of the CDR3 is 16 residues. This chain's CDR3 is CASSWDRNSYNSPLHF. Here the CDR3 DNA reads TGCGCCAGCAGCTGGGACAGGAACTCCTATAATTCACCCCTCCACTTT. Full variable domain (remainder filled in from reference TRBV5-1 and TRBJ1-6): KAGVTQTPRYLIKTRGQQVTLSCSPISGHRSVSWYQQTPGQGLQFLFEYFSETQRNKGNFPGRFSGRQFSNSRSEMNVSTLELGDSALYLCASSWDRNSYNSPLHFGNGTRLTVT.

This clone showed up just a few times. Other DNA sequences of this sample code for an identical CDR3. J is TRBJ1-3 and V is TRBV19; D call uncertain. Trimming took 5 bases from V and 1 from J, leaving 9 bases between them. This CDR3 is 14 amino acids long. Germline assignment: CDR1 LNHDA and CDR2 SQIVND (reference sequence). The CDR3: CASSPQGSGNTIYF. CDR3 bases: TGTGCCAGTAGTCCTCAAGGGTCTGGAAACACCATATATTTT.

This chain uses TRBV13 with TRBJ2-5; the match to TRBD2 covers 12 bases. Germline V gene data show CDR1 as PRHDT and CDR2 as FYEKMQ (reference sequence). J was trimmed by 3 bases and V by 5 bases; bases with no gene match: 7. This CDR3 is built from 16 residues. This CDR3 reads CASSPRSSGGEETQYF. Here the CDR3 DNA reads TGTGCCAGCAGCCCCAGGTCTAGCGGGGGGGAAGAGACCCAGTACTTC.

The chain combines TRBV7-9 with TRBJ2-2, with D possibly matching TRBD1 (6 bases). Trimming left V 8 bases short and J 1 base short, with 11 bases between. The CDR3 is 14 residues long. Germline CDR1 and CDR2: SEHNR and FQNEAQ (reference sequence). CDR3 coding DNA: TGTGCCAGCCCGGACAGAGTGAACACCGGGGAGCTGTTTTTT. It yields the protein CASPDRVNTGELFF.

The gene calls are TRBV2 and TRBJ2-3; TRBD1 is a possible D gene (7 bases). Germline lookup yields CDR1 SNHLY and CDR2 FYNNEI. Trimming took off 5 bases at V and 2 bases at J, with 11 bases between the two ends. This CDR3 contains 14 residues. Here the CDR3 DNA reads TGTGCCAGCAGTCCAGGGGGGAACACAGATACGCAGTATTTT. Its protein is CASSPGGNTDTQYF.

This chain joins TRBV2 and TRBJ1-3, with TRBD1 as a possible D gene (6 bases). Germline V gene lookup returns CDR1 SNHLY and CDR2 FYNNEI. Trimming took 6 bases from V and 1 from J, leaving 16 bases between them. This CDR3 is built from 16 residues. Here the CDR3 DNA reads TGTGCCAGCAGCCTTTCCCAGGGGACTTCTGGAAACACCATATATTTT. The encoded protein is CASSLSQGTSGNTIYF.

Turning to this clone: The sample has other DNA sequences that encode this CDR3 too. The V call is TRBV7-8, the J call TRBJ1-3; 8 bases align to TRBD1. V trimming: 9 bases; J trimming: 8 bases; junction bases outside the gene matches: 15. Germline CDR1 is SGHVS and CDR2 is FQNEAQ. The CDR3 is 15 amino acids. The CDR3 reads CASSPQTGAGDTIYF. The CDR3 DNA sequence: TGTGCCAGTAGCCCCCAGACAGGGGCGGGAGACACCATATATTTT. The complete variable domain, with remaining parts taken from reference TRBV7-8 and TRBJ1-3, reads GAGVSQSPRYKVAKRGQDVALRCDPISGHVSLFWYQQALGQGPEFLTYFQNEAQLDKSGLPSDRFFAERPEGSVSTLKIQRTQQEDSAVYLCASSPQTGAGDTIYFGEGSWLTVV.

This clone was found once. The CDR3 loop is CASSPREWEGAEGYTF. The CDR3 region has the DNA TGTGCCAGCAGCCCGCGTGAATGGGAGGGGGCAGAAGGCTACACCTTC. V gene TRBV7-9 combines with J gene TRBJ1-2; 7 nucleotides line up with TRBD1. Germline loops: CDR1 SEHNR, CDR2 FQNEAQ (reference sequence). The CDR3 totals 16 residues. V dropped 5 bases and J dropped 8; count of bases not matched to a gene: 17.

This clone was seen a single time. The chain combines TRBV5-1 with TRBJ1-3; 9 nucleotides match TRBD1. Germline V gene sequence: CDR1 SGHRS, CDR2 YFSETQ. The CDR3 has 15 residues. The V and J ends lost 4 bases and 4 bases, in that order; junction bases with no gene match: 6. CDR3: CASSRLGTGGNTIYF. The CDR3 nucleotides are TGCGCCAGCAGCCGTCTTGGGACAGGGGGAAACACCATATATTTT.

The table lists this clone with a few counts. The chain has TRBV2 and TRBJ1-1; maybe TRBD1 (5 bases). The V end lost 5 bases, the J end lost 5 bases, and 15 bases lay between the germline ends. CDR3 length equals 14 residues. Germline V CDR1 and CDR2: SNHLY, FYNNEI. In nucleotides, the CDR3 is TGTGCCAGCAGTCTTCGGGTGGGGGGTACTGAAGCTTTCTTT. Translation: CASSLRVGGTEAFF. Full variable domain (rest looked up from reference TRBV2 and TRBJ1-1): EPEVTQTPSHQVTQMGQEVILRCVPISNHLYFYWYRQILGQKVEFLVSFYNNEISEKSEIFDDQFSVERPDGSNFTLKIRSTKLEDSAMYFCASSLRVGGTEAFFGQGTRLTVV.

The DNA of the CDR3 is TGTGCCAGCAGCACCCGACAGGTCAGCTCCTACAATGAGCAGTTCTTC. This gives the protein CASSTRQVSSYNEQFF. The rearrangement uses TRBV11-3 and TRBJ2-1; TRBD1 is a possible D gene (6 bases). CDR3 size: 16 residues. Germline assignment: CDR1 SGHNT and CDR2 YENEEA. Trimming left V 5 bases short and J 0 bases short, with 14 bases between.

J is TRBJ1-1 and V is TRBV19, with D possibly TRBD1 on 6 matching bases. There are 14 residues in the CDR3. Trimming stripped 4 bases from V and 0 bases from J, with 9 bases between. CDR1 is LNHDA, CDR2 SQIVND, per germline (reference sequence). The CDR3 protein is CASSNQGLNTEAFF. CDR3 DNA sequence: TGTGCCAGTAGTAATCAGGGGCTGAACACTGAAGCTTTCTTT.

The chain employs TRBV30 and TRBJ2-5; no definite D call. Germline-derived CDR1 and CDR2 are GTSNPN and SVGIG (reference sequence). The CDR3 loop spans 15 amino acids. The V and J ends lost 2 bases and 0 bases respectively, with 13 bases between them. Here the CDR3 reads CAWSNPIKYQETQYF. CDR3 sequence (DNA): TGTGCCTGGAGTAACCCTATAAAGTACCAAGAGACCCAGTACTTC.

This clone has just one count. The chain is built from TRBV4-1 and TRBJ2-5; 7 bases match TRBD1. Trimming took 0 bases from V and 2 from J; bases not matched to a gene: 12. Germline V gene lookup returns CDR1 MGHRA and CDR2 YSYEKL. CDR3 length equals 18 residues. Here the CDR3 reads CASSQDLEDRSLQETQYF. CDR3 nucleotides: TGCGCCAGCAGCCAAGATTTGGAGGACAGGTCCTTACAAGAGACCCAGTACTTC.

This clone appeared a few times. The chain joins TRBV7-2 to TRBJ2-5; no firm D call. V dropped 5 bases and J dropped 5 bases, with 12 bases sitting between them. From germline, CDR1 is SGHTA and CDR2 FQGNSA. This CDR3 contains 13 residues. The CDR3 bases are TGTGCCAGCAGCCCCGGACCATCGGAGACCCAGTACTTC. Translation gives CASSPGPSETQYF. Supplemented by reference TRBV7-2 and TRBJ2-5, the full variable domain reads GAGVSQSPSNKVTEKGKDVELRCDPISGHTALYWYRQSLGQGLEFLIYFQGNSAPDKSGLPSDRFSAERTGGSVSTLTIQRTQQEDSAVYLCASSPGPSETQYFGPGTRLLVL.

V usage is TRBV14 and J usage is TRBJ1-6; possible D gene TRBD1, 5 bases. The germline V and J ends were trimmed by 3 bases and 7 bases, with 7 bases remaining between them. Germline CDR1 and CDR2: SGHDN and FVKESK. The CDR3 has 13 residues. This CDR3 is CASSQNRNSPLHF. The CDR3 DNA is TGTGCCAGCAGCCAGAACAGGAATTCACCCCTCCACTTT. Full variable domain (missing parts from reference TRBV14 and TRBJ1-6): EAGVTQFPSHSVIEKGQTVTLRCDPISGHDNLYWYRRVMGKEIKFLLHFVKESKQDESGMPNNRFLAERTGGTYSTLKVQPAELEDSGVYFCASSQNRNSPLHFGNGTRLTVT.

The rearrangement joins TRBV6-5 to TRBJ1-2; D possibly corresponds to TRBD1 (5 bases). The V and J ends lost 5 bases and 4 bases respectively, with 14 bases between them. Germline CDR1 MNHEY, CDR2 SVGAGI. The CDR3 is 14 residues long. In DNA form, the CDR3 reads TGTGCCAGCAGTCACCGGGACGGCCTCTATGGCTACACCTTC. Encoded protein: CASSHRDGLYGYTF.

Details on this clone: The junction departs from germline at one end; a sequencing error may be responsible. This rearrangement joins TRBV7-7 to TRBJ2-2; 14 nucleotides match TRBD2. CDR1 is SSHAT, CDR2 FNYEAQ, per germline (reference sequence). This CDR3 region has 17 residues. The CDR3 region has the DNA TGTGCTAGCAGTCCGGGACTAGCGGGGGTGAACACCGGGGAGCTGTTTTTT. Its translation: CASSPGLAGVNTGELFF.

This sequence joins TRBV11-1 and TRBJ1-2; D uncertain. From germline, CDR1 is SGHAT and CDR2 FQDESV (reference sequence). The CDR3 consists of 14 residues. V lost 5 bases and J lost 3, with 13 bases in between. The CDR3 is CASSKRAGHYGYTF. The CDR3 DNA follows: TGTGCCAGCAGCAAGAGGGCCGGGCACTATGGCTACACCTTC.

In this sample, this clone turned up a few times. The V and J genes are TRBV19 and TRBJ1-2; no reliable D call. Trimming took off 7 bases at V and 5 bases at J, with 14 bases between the two ends. Germline V gene data show CDR1 as LNHDA and CDR2 as SQIVND (reference sequence). The CDR3 has 13 residues. Here the CDR3 DNA reads TGTGCCAGTATCCAGGACGGTCCTTATGGCTACACCTTC. Amino acids: CASIQDGPYGYTF.

This clone was seen just once. The genes are TRBV11-2 and TRBJ2-7; 14 bases are shared with TRBD2. CDR1 and CDR2 from the germline V gene are SGHAT and FQNNGV. This CDR3 region has 16 residues. V shed 7 bases and J 4 bases; nucleotides not matched to a gene: 9. CDR3 bases: TGTGCCAGCAACTCCGGGACTAGCGGGGGTAGATACGAGCAGTACTTC. It specifies CASNSGTSGGRYEQYF. The full variable domain, in which reference TRBV11-2 and TRBJ2-7 provide the parts outside the CDR3, is EAGVAQSPRYKIIEKRQSVAFWCNPISGHATLYWYQQILGQGPKLLIQFQNNGVVDDSQLPKDRFSAERLKGVDSTLKIQPAKLEDSAVYLCASNSGTSGGRYEQYFGPGTRLTVT.

The chain recombines TRBV5-1 with TRBJ2-6; D is unresolved. The CDR3 runs 16 residues. V was clipped by 0 bases and J by 1 base, with 8 bases between them. CDR1 is SGHRS and CDR2 is YFSETQ in the germline V gene. CDR3 residues: CASSLGLNSGANVLTF. The CDR3 nucleotides are TGCGCCAGCAGCTTGGGACTGAATTCTGGGGCCAACGTCCTGACTTTC.

Of note for this clone: At one of its ends the junction is not consistent with the germline gene, which may arise from a read error. The rearrangement joins TRBV5-4 to TRBJ2-7; TRBD2 matches 7 bases. This CDR3 spans 15 amino acids. Germline lookup yields CDR1 SGHNT and CDR2 YYREEE (reference sequence). The CDR3 DNA reads TGTGCCAGCAGGTTGGGTACTAGCGACTCCTACGAGCAGTACTTC. This encodes CASRLGTSDSYEQYF. Complete variable domain (other parts from reference TRBV5-4 and TRBJ2-7): ETGVTQSPTHLIKTRGQQVTLRCSSQSGHNTVSWYQQALGQGPQFIFQYYREEENGRGNFPPRFSGLQFPNYSSELNVNALELDDSALYLCASRLGTSDSYEQYFGPGTRLTVT.

V is TRBV19 and J is TRBJ2-2, with TRBD1 as a possible D gene (6 bases). CDR3 length equals 15 residues. Germline CDR1 LNHDA, CDR2 SQIVND (reference sequence). Trimming took off 1 base at V and 6 bases at J, with 12 bases between the two ends. CDR3: CASSIGPGAAGELFF. The CDR3 DNA reads TGTGCCAGTAGTATAGGACCAGGGGCCGCCGGGGAGCTGTTTTTT.